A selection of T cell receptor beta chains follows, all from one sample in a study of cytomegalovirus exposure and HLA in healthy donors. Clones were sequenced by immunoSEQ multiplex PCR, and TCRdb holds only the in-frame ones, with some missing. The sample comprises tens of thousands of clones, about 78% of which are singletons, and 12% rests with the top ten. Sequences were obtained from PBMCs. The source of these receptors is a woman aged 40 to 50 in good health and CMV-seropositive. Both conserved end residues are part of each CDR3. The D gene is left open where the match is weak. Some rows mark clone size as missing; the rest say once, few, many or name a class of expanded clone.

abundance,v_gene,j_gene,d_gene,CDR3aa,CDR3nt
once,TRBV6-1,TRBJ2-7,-,CASSEELYLYEQYF,TGTGCCAGCAGTGAGGAGTTATACCTCTACGAGCAGTACTTC
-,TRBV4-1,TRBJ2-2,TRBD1,CASSRGRGTGELFF,TGCGCCAGCAGCCGCGGCAGGGGGACCGGGGAGCTGTTTTTT
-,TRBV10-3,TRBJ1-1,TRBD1,CATQLGTAILMNTEAFF,TGTGCCACCCAGCTCGGGACAGCTATACTTATGAACACTGAAGCTTTCTTT
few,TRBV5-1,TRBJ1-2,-,CASSPTTLISGYTF,TGCGCCAGCAGCCCGACAACCTTGATATCTGGCTACACCTTC
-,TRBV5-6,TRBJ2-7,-,CASNKFGPYEQYF,TGTGCCAGCAATAAATTTGGGCCTTACGAGCAGTACTTC
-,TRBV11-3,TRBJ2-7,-,CASSLAPGEAYEQYF,TGTGCCAGCAGCTTAGCCCCCGGGGAAGCCTACGAGCAGTACTTC
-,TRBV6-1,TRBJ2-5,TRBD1,CASRGTAQETQYF,TGTGCCAGCAGGGGGACAGCCCAAGAGACCCAGTACTTC
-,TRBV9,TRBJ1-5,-,CASSGGQYSNQPQHF,TGTGCCAGCAGCGGCGGACAGTATAGCAATCAGCCCCAGCATTTT
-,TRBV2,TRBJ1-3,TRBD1,CASSRDSYSGNTIYF,TGTGCCAGCAGCCGGGACAGCTACTCTGGAAACACCATATATTTT
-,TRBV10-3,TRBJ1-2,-,CAISDDSNYGYTF,TGTGCCATCAGTGACGACAGTAACTATGGCTACACCTTC
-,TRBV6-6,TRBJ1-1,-,CASAPGQNTEAFF,TGTGCCAGCGCCCCAGGGCAGAACACTGAAGCTTTCTTT
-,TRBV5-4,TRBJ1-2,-,CASSSWTAGYGYTF,TGTGCCAGCAGCTCCTGGACCGCGGGCTATGGCTACACCTTC
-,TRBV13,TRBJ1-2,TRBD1,CASSSGQGPNYGYTF,TGTGCCAGCAGCTCGGGACAGGGCCCAAACTATGGCTACACCTTC
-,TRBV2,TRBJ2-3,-,CASSPSRGAPEDTQYF,TGTGCCAGCAGCCCCTCAAGGGGCGCCCCGGAGGATACGCAGTATTTT
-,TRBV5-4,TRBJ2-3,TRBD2,CASSFWTSGSSDTQYF,TGTGCCAGCAGCTTTTGGACTAGCGGGTCCTCAGATACGCAGTATTTT
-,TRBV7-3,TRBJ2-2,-,CASSLGGPNTGELFF,TGTGCCAGCAGCTTAGGGGGCCCGAACACCGGGGAGCTGTTTTTT
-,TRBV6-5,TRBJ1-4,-,CASSYSKRATNEKLFF,TGTGCCAGCAGTTACTCGAAACGAGCAACTAATGAAAAACTGTTTTTT
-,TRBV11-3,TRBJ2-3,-,CASSLGRADTQYF,TGTGCCAGCAGCTTAGGGCGGGCAGATACGCAGTATTTT
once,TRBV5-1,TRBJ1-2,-,CASSAAGAMVGYTF,TGCGCCAGCAGCGCAGCAGGGGCAATGGTTGGCTACACCTTC
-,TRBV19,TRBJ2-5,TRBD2,CASSQGSGGSETQYF,TGTGCCAGTAGCCAGGGTTCTGGCGGGAGTGAGACCCAGTACTTC
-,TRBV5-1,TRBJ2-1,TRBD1,CASSWTGTDSYNEQFF,TGCGCCAGCAGCTGGACCGGGACAGACTCCTACAATGAGCAGTTCTTC
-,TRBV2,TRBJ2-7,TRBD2,CASSEGGREGNEQYF,TGTGCCAGCAGTGAAGGAGGCAGGGAGGGCAACGAGCAGTACTTC
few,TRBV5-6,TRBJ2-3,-,CASSSTRGTQYF,TGTGCCAGCAGCTCGACCAGGGGTACGCAGTATTTT
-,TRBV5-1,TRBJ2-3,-,CASSLAKVGDTQYF,TGCGCCAGCAGCTTGGCCAAGGTCGGGGATACGCAGTATTTT
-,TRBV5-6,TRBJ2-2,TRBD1,CASSSLTGGGGELFF,TGTGCCAGCAGCTCCCTCACAGGGGGCGGCGGGGAGCTGTTTTTT
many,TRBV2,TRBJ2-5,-,CASSLWGFQETQYF,TGTGCCAGCAGTCTTTGGGGCTTCCAAGAGACCCAGTACTTC
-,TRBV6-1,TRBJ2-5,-,CASRPRGAQETQYF,TGTGCCAGCAGACCCAGGGGGGCACAAGAGACCCAGTACTTC
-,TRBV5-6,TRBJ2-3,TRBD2,CASSSRGLAGGVTDTQYF,TGTGCCAGCAGCTCGCGTGGGCTAGCGGGGGGGGTCACAGATACGCAGTATTTT
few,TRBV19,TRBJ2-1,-,CATKPGDRRNNEQFF,TGTGCCACCAAGCCAGGGGATAGGCGAAACAATGAGCAGTTCTTC
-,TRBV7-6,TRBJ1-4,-,CASSRGPGTNEKLFF,TGTGCCAGCAGCCGGGGTCCGGGCACTAATGAAAAACTGTTTTTT
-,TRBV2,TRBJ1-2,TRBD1,CASSEVGTVDGYTF,TGTGCCAGCAGTGAAGTTGGGACAGTAGATGGCTACACCTTC
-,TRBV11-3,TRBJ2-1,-,CASSLITAYNEQFF,TGTGCCAGCAGCTTAATCACTGCCTACAATGAGCAGTTCTTC
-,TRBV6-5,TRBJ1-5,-,CASRTRRKYNQPQHF,TGTGCCAGCAGGACTCGCCGAAAGTACAATCAGCCCCAGCATTTT
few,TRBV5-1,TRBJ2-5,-,CASSDRGFSQETQYF,TGCGCCAGCAGCGATCGGGGGTTTAGCCAAGAGACCCAGTACTTC
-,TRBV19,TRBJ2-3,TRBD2,CATSGLAGGPGTQYF,TGTGCCACCTCAGGACTAGCGGGGGGGCCGGGTACGCAGTATTTT
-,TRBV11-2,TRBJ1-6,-,CASSSQGYNSPLHF,TGTGCCAGCAGCTCGCAGGGCTATAATTCACCCCTCCACTTT
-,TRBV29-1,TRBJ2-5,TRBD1,CSVEGQGLKETQYF,TGCAGCGTTGAGGGACAGGGTCTAAAGGAGACCCAGTACTTC
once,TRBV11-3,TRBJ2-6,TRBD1,CASSTRTGRSSGANVLTF,TGTGCCAGCAGCACCCGGACAGGGCGGAGCTCTGGGGCCAACGTCCTGACTTTC
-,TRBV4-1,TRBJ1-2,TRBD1,CASSQERIGRGGYTF,TGCGCCAGCAGCCAAGAACGTATCGGCAGGGGGGGCTACACCTTC